One and the same sample provided the 6 T cell receptor beta chains below, sequenced in a study of graft-versus-host responses after intestinal transplantation. Their specific antigens are unknown. TCRdb keeps only in-frame clones here, not all; method: immunoSEQ multiplex PCR. In the table there are tens of thousands of clones, under 95% of which are singletons. The specimen was unstimulated CD8+ T cells sorted from spleen or lymph node cells, collected before intestinal transplant. These receptors came from a human donor who received an intestinal transplant.

The chain combines TRBV27 with TRBJ1-6; TRBD1 matches at 9 bases. Germline-derived CDR1 and CDR2 are MNHEY and SMNVEV (reference sequence). The ends lost 0 bases at V and 9 bases at J; junction bases unmatched: 3. This CDR3 has 15 amino acids. CDR3 DNA: TGTGCCAGCAGTTTATCGCGGGACAGGGTTTCACCCCTCCACTTT. Amino acids: CASSLSRDRVSPLHF.

The rearrangement links TRBV4-3 to TRBJ2-2; 8 positions agree with TRBD1. Germline loops: CDR1 LGHNA, CDR2 YSLEER. The V segment lost 3 bases and the J segment 4 bases; nucleotides outside the gene matches: 4. The CDR3 is 15 amino acids. The CDR3 loop reads CASSHGTGGTGELFF. CDR3 nucleotides: TGCGCCAGCAGCCACGGAACAGGGGGCACCGGGGAGCTGTTTTTT.

V is TRBV4-1 and J is TRBJ1-1; weak D call: TRBD1 (6 bases). V was clipped by 4 bases and J by 5 bases, with 17 bases between them. CDR3 length equals 15 residues. Per germline, CDR1 MGHRA and CDR2 YSYEKL. CDR3 sequence: CASSPQQGIWTEAFF. CDR3 sequence (DNA): TGCGCCAGCAGCCCGCAGCAGGGGATTTGGACTGAAGCTTTCTTT.

The rearrangement links TRBV4-1 to TRBJ2-1; D ambiguous. This CDR3 is built from 13 residues. Germline CDR1 is MGHRA and CDR2 is YSYEKL. V was clipped by 1 base and J by 6 bases, with 7 bases between them. CDR3: CASSQVTGNEQFF. For the CDR3, the DNA is TGCGCCAGCAGCCAAGTAACGGGCAATGAGCAGTTCTTC.

The V and J genes are TRBV30 and TRBJ2-1, with D maybe TRBD2 (6 bases). CDR1 and CDR2 (germline): GTSNPN, SVGIG (reference sequence). V shed 2 bases and J shed 4 bases, with 18 bases lying between them. This CDR3 contains 16 residues. CDR3 protein: CAWSLGTLGGYNEQFF. The CDR3 nucleotides are TGTGCCTGGAGTCTTGGGACTCTTGGGGGATACAATGAGCAGTTCTTC.

V and J are TRBV19 and TRBJ2-5; D may be TRBD2 (5 bases). Germline V CDR1 and CDR2: LNHDA, SQIVND (reference sequence). This CDR3 spans 13 amino acids. With 6 bases removed from V and 1 base from J, the gap between germline ends came to 9 bases. The CDR3 region is CASREGLQETQYF. CDR3 DNA sequence: TGTGCCAGTAGGGAAGGACTCCAAGAGACCCAGTACTTC.